The subject of this entry is one TCR beta chain. The data derive from a study of cytomegalovirus exposure and HLA in healthy donors. The PCR had 60 Vbeta and 13 Jbeta primers. Here immunoSEQ multiplex PCR was the method, and the copy in TCRdb shows in-frame clones only, minus some. In all, the sample yields over 100,000 clones. Donors had nominal health at sampling but likely had unrecorded immune exposures. Sequenced material: PBMCs. The receptor's source is a man aged 18 to 30 in good health and CMV-seronegative.

CDR3 in amino acids: CASSETGEDEQFF. In nucleotides, the CDR3 is TGTGCCAGCAGTGAAACAGGGGAGGATGAGCAGTTCTTC. The chain couples TRBV27 to TRBJ2-1; perhaps TRBD1 as D (7 bases). The V end lost 5 bases, the J end lost 8 bases, and 13 bases lay between the germline ends. The CDR3 sequence is 13 residues long. Germline V gene sequence: CDR1 MNHEY, CDR2 SMNVEV (reference sequence).